This paragraph covers one T cell receptor (beta chain) sequence. The method was immunoSEQ multiplex PCR; TCRdb's version includes in-frame clones alone and lacks a portion of them. The table includes about 400,000 clones, roughly 90% detected once. The sample originates from a study of blood T cell repertoires in COVID-19. Trimming cost V 1 base and J 9 bases; bases outside gene matches: 9. From germline, CDR1 is LNHDA and CDR2 SQIVND (reference sequence). The CDR3 contains 17 residues. The sample comprised peripheral blood. The TCR sequence derives from a middle-aged man with acute or convalescent COVID-19. The J gene is TRBJ2-1, the V gene TRBV19; 13 nucleotides align to TRBD2. CDR3 DNA sequence: TGTGCCAGTAGTATAGGATCTGGACTAGCGGGAGAGGGTGAGCAGTTCTTC. Translated: CASSIGSGLAGEGEQFF. Full variable domain (outside the CDR3, taken from reference TRBV19 and TRBJ2-1): DGGITQSPKYLFRKEGQNVTLSCEQNLNHDAMYWYRQDPGQGLRLIYYSQIVNDFQKGDIAEGYSVSREKKESFPLTVTSAQKNPTAFYLCASSIGSGLAGEGEQFFGPGTRLTVL.